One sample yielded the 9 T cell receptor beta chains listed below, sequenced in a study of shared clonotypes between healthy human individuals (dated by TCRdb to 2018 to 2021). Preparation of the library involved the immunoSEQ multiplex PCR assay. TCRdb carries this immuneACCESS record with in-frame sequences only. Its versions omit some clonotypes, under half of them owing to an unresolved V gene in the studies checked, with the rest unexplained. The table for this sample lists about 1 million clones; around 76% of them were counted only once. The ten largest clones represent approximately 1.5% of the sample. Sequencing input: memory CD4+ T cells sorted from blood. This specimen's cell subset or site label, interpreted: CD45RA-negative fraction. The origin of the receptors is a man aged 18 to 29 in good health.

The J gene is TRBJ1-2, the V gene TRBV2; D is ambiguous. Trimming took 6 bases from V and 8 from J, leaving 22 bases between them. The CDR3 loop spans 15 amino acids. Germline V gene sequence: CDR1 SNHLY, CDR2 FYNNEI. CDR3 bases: TGTGCCAGCAGCCTGGTTTCCGGGGTCTGGAAGGGCTACACCTTC. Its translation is CASSLVSGVWKGYTF.

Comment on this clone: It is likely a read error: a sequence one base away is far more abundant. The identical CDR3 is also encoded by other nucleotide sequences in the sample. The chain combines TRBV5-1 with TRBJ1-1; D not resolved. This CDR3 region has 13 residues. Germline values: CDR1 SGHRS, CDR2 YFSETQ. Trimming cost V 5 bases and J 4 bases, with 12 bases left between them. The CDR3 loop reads CASSSGFGTEAFF. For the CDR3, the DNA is TGCGCCAGCAGTTCCGGATTCGGCACTGAAGCTTTCTTT.

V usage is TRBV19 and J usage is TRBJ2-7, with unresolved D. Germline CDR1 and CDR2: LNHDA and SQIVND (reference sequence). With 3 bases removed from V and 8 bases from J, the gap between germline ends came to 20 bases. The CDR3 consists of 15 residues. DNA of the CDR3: TGTGCCAGTAGTATCGCGGCCGACCCTAAAGTAAAGCAGTACTTC. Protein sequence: CASSIAADPKVKQYF.

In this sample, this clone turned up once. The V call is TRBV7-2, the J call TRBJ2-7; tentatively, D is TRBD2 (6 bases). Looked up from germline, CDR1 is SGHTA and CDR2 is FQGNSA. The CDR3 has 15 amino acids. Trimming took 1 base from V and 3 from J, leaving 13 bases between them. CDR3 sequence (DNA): TGTGCCAGCAGCTTAGGGAAGGGGACTTACTACGAGCAGTACTTC. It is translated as CASSLGKGTYYEQYF.

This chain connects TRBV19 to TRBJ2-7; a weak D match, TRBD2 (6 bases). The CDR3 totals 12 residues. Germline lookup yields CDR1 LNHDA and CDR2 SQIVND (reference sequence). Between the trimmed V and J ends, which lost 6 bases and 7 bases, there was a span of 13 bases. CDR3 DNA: TGTGCCAGTAGCCCGGGACTCGGGGAGCAGTACTTC. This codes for CASSPGLGEQYF. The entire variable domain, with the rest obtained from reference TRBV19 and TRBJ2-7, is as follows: DGGITQSPKYLFRKEGQNVTLSCEQNLNHDAMYWYRQDPGQGLRLIYYSQIVNDFQKGDIAEGYSVSREKKESFPLTVTSAQKNPTAFYLCASSPGLGEQYFGPGTRLTVT.

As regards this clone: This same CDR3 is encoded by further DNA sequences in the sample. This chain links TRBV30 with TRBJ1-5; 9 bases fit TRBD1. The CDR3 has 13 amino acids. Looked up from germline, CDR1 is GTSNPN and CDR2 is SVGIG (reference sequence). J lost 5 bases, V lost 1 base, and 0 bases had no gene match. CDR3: CAWSGQGDQPQHF. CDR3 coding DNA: TGTGCCTGGAGTGGACAGGGGGATCAGCCCCAGCATTTT.

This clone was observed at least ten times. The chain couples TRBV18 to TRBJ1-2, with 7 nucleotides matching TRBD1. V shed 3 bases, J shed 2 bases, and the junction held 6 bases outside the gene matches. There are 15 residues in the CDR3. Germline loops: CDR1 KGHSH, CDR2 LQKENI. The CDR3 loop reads CASSPSTGENYGYTF. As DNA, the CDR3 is TGTGCCAGCTCACCGTCCACAGGGGAAAACTATGGCTACACCTTC. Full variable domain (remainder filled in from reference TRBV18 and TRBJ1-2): NAGVMQNPRHLVRRRGQEARLRCSPMKGHSHVYWYRQLPEEGLKFMVYLQKENIIDESGMPKERFSAEFPKEGPSILRIQQVVRGDSAAYFCASSPSTGENYGYTFGSGTRLTVV.

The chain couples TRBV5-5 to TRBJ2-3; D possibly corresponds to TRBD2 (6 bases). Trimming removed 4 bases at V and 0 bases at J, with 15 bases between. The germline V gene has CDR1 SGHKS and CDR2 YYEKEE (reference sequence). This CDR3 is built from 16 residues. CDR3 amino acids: CASSRARGVSTDTQYF. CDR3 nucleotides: TGTGCCAGCAGCCGGGCCCGCGGGGTAAGCACAGATACGCAGTATTTT. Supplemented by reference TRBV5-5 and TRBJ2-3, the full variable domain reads DAGVTQSPTHLIKTRGQQVTLRCSPISGHKSVSWYQQVLGQGPQFIFQYYEKEERGRGNFPDRFSARQFPNYSSELNVNALLLGDSALYLCASSRARGVSTDTQYFGPGTRLTVL.

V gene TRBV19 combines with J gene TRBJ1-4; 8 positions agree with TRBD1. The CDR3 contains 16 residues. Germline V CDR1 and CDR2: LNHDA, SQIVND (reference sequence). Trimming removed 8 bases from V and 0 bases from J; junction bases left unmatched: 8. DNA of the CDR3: TGTGCCAGTCAAACCGGGACAGGAGCAACTAATGAAAAACTGTTTTTT. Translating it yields CASQTGTGATNEKLFF.